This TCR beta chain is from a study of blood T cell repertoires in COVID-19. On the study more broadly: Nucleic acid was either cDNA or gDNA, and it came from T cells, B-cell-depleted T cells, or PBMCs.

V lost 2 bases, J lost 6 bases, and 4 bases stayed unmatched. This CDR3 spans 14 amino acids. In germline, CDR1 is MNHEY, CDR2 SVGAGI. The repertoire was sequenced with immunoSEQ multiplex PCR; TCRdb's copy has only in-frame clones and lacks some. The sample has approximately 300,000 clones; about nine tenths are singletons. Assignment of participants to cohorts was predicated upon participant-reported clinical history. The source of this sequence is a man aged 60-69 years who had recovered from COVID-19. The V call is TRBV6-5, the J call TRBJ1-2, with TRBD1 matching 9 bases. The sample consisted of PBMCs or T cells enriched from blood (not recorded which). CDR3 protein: CASSYRDRADGYTF. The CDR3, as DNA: TGTGCCAGCAGTTACCGGGACAGGGCGGATGGCTACACCTTC.